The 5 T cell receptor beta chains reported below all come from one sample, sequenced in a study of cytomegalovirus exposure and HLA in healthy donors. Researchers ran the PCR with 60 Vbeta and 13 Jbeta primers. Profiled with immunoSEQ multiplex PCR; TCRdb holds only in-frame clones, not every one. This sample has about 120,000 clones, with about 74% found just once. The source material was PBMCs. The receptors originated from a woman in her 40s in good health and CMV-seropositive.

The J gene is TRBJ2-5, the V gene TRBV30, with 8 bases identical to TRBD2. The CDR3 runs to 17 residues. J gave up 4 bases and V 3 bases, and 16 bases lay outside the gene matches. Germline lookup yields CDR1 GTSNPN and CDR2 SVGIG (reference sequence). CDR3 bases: TGTGCCTGGAGCACAGCGGGTAAAAACCTAGCGGGAGAGACCCAGTACTTC. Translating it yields CAWSTAGKNLAGETQYF. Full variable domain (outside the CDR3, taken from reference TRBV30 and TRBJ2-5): SQTIHQWPATLVQPVGSPLSLECTVEGTSNPNLYWYRQAAGRGLQLLFYSVGIGQISSEVPQNLSASRPQDRQFILSSKKLLLSDSGFYLCAWSTAGKNLAGETQYFGPGTRLLVL.

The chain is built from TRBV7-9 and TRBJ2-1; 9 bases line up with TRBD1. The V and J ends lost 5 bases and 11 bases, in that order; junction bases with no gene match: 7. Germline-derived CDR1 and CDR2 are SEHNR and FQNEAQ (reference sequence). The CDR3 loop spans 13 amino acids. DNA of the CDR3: TGTGCCAGCAGCCCACGGGACAGGGTTAAGCAGTTCTTC. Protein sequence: CASSPRDRVKQFF.

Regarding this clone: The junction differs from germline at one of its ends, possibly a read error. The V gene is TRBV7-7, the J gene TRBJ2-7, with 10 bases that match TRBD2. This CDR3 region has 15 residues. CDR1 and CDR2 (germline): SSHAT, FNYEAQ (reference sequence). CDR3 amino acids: CASSFGLAANYEQYF. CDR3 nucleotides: TGTGCTAGCAGCTTCGGACTAGCGGCTAACTACGAGCAGTACTTC.

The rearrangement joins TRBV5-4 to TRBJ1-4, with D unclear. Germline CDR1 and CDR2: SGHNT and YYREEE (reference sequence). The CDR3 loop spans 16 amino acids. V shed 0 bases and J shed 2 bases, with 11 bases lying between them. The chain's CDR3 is CASSLASSRTNEKLFF. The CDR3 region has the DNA TGTGCCAGCAGCTTGGCCAGTTCTAGGACTAATGAAAAACTGTTTTTT.

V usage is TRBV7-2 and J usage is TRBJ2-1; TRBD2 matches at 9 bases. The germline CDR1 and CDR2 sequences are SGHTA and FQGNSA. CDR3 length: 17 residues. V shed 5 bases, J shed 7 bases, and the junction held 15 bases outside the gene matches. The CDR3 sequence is CASSPLSASGTGNEQFF. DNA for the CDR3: TGTGCCAGCAGCCCGCTATCGGCTAGCGGGACCGGAAATGAGCAGTTCTTC.